These 30 T cell receptor beta chains were sequenced from one sample in a study of blood T cell repertoires in COVID-19. This table comes from immunoSEQ multiplex PCR, and its TCRdb copy is limited to in-frame clones, with some not included. This repertoire shows over 25,000 clones, approximately 88% found once; its top ten account for roughly 4%. Sequenced material: peripheral blood. The receptors here all came from a human donor in a cohort sampled during active COVID-19.

The V gene is TRBV7-2, the J gene TRBJ1-3; 7 bases map to TRBD1. Trimming at V came to 5 bases and at J to 0 bases, leaving 7 bases not matched to a gene. This CDR3 spans 16 amino acids. Germline V gene lookup returns CDR1 SGHTA and CDR2 FQGNSA. The CDR3, as DNA: TGTGCCAGCAGCCCCCGGACAGGCCTCTCTGGAAACACCATATATTTT. As protein: CASSPRTGLSGNTIYF.

The chain joins TRBV7-8 to TRBJ2-6; 7 bases align to TRBD1. V gave up 5 bases and J gave up 2 bases; unmatched junction bases: 6. This CDR3 is 16 amino acids long. The V gene's germline CDR1 is SGHVS and CDR2 FQNEAQ. CDR3 DNA: TGTGCCAGCAGCCTAGACAGGGTCCCTGGGGCCAACGTCCTGACTTTC. This encodes CASSLDRVPGANVLTF.

V usage is TRBV6-6 and J usage is TRBJ1-1; maybe TRBD1 (6 bases). In germline, CDR1 is MNHNY, CDR2 SVGAGI (reference sequence). The V end lost 5 bases, the J end lost 4 bases, and 26 bases lay between the germline ends. The CDR3 consists of 18 residues. The CDR3 sequence: CASSPRIRGAFISTEAFF. The CDR3 DNA reads as TGTGCCAGCAGTCCCCGGATCAGGGGCGCCTTCATTAGCACTGAAGCTTTCTTT.

The V and J genes are TRBV6-2 or TRBV6-3 and TRBJ2-7, with 9 bases identical to TRBD1. The CDR3 is made up of 18 amino acids. Unmatched junction bases numbered 13, after V lost 2 bases and J lost 2 bases. Germline CDR1 and CDR2: MNHEY and SVGEGT. The CDR3 here is CASSYLTPWDRAAYEQYF. In nucleotides, the CDR3 is TGTGCCAGCAGTTACCTCACCCCTTGGGACAGGGCGGCCTACGAGCAGTACTTC.

This rearrangement joins TRBV19 to TRBJ1-2, with unresolved D. Germline lookup yields CDR1 LNHDA and CDR2 SQIVND (reference sequence). V lost 3 bases and J 7 bases, leaving 12 bases between the germline ends. The CDR3 length is 13 residues. This CDR3 reads CASSITPSRGYTF. CDR3 sequence (DNA): TGTGCCAGTAGTATTACACCGTCACGTGGCTACACCTTC.

V gene TRBV2 combines with J gene TRBJ1-4, with 7 bases matching TRBD1. The CDR3 is made up of 16 amino acids. Germline lookup yields CDR1 SNHLY and CDR2 FYNNEI. Trimming removed 4 bases from V and 7 bases from J; junction bases left unmatched: 12. The CDR3 bases are TGTGCCAGCAGTGCTAGACAGGGTTTGGCGGGTGAAAAACTGTTTTTT. It yields the protein CASSARQGLAGEKLFF.

The CDR3 DNA is TGTGCCACCAGTGATTCCGGGAAGAAGCAGTACTTC. This translates into CATSDSGKKQYF. The J gene is TRBJ2-7, the V gene TRBV24-1; possibly TRBD2 for D (5 bases). The germline gives CDR1 KGHDR, CDR2 SFDVKD. The CDR3 runs 12 residues. Trimming pared 2 bases from V and 8 bases from J, leaving 9 bases between.

The chain links TRBV14 to TRBJ2-2, with 7 positions matching TRBD1. This CDR3 region has 13 residues. Germline V CDR1 and CDR2: SGHDN, FVKESK. Losses at the gene ends were 6 bases for V and 7 bases for J; bases not matched to a gene: 5. As DNA, the CDR3 is TGTGCCAGCAGTCAACAGGGGAGCGGGGAGCTGTTTTTT. Protein product: CASSQQGSGELFF.

V usage is TRBV6-1 and J usage is TRBJ1-1, with 9 positions matching TRBD1. Germline values: CDR1 MNHNS, CDR2 SASEGT. The CDR3 is made up of 17 amino acids. The junction had 9 bases not matched to a gene; V was cut back by 1 base and J by 3 bases. CDR3 DNA sequence: TGTGCCAGCAGTGAAGATCGTTGGGACAGGGTCGACACTGAAGCTTTCTTT. Translated: CASSEDRWDRVDTEAFF.

The genes are TRBV30 and TRBJ2-4, with 7 bases aligning to TRBD2. CDR1 GTSNPN and CDR2 SVGIG come from the germline V gene (reference sequence). This CDR3 is built from 15 residues. J lost 0 bases, V lost 1 base, and 3 bases had no gene match. The CDR3 nucleotides are TGTGCCTGGAGTGGGGGGGGTATAGCCAAAAACATTCAGTACTTC. As protein: CAWSGGGIAKNIQYF.

The rearrangement links TRBV3-1 (or the pseudogene TRBV3-2) to TRBJ1-2; no firm D call. The ends were cut back, 4 bases at V and 5 bases at J, with 8 bases in the middle. Germline V CDR1 and CDR2: LGHDT, YNNKEL (reference sequence). The length of the CDR3 is 12 residues. In DNA, the CDR3 is TGTGCCAGCAGCCGACCAGGTTATGGCTACACCTTC. As protein: CASSRPGYGYTF.

The rearrangement joins TRBV9 to TRBJ1-6, with a weak D call TRBD1 (6 bases). V was clipped by 3 bases and J by 10 bases, with 14 bases between them. This CDR3 comprises 14 residues. Germline V CDR1 and CDR2: SGDLS, YYNGEE. The CDR3 is CASSEDSRRSPLHF. CDR3 coding DNA: TGTGCCAGCAGCGAGGACAGTCGGCGATCACCCCTCCACTTT. Full variable domain (outside the CDR3, taken from reference TRBV9 and TRBJ1-6): DSGVTQTPKHLITATGQRVTLRCSPRSGDLSVYWYQQSLDQGLQFLIQYYNGEERAKGNILERFSAQQFPDLHSELNLSSLELGDSALYFCASSEDSRRSPLHFGNGTRLTVT.

In its sample, this clone was seen once. V gene TRBV6-5 combines with J gene TRBJ1-1; D is undetermined. Germline-derived CDR1 and CDR2 are MNHEY and SVGAGI. This CDR3 is built from 13 residues. Trimming took off 6 bases at V and 4 bases at J, with 12 bases between the two ends. The CDR3: CASSPSRSTEAFF. The CDR3 bases are TGTGCCAGCAGCCCGTCAAGGAGCACTGAAGCTTTCTTT.

This chain connects TRBV13 to TRBJ1-2, with 8 nucleotides matching TRBD1. The ends lost 2 bases at V and 7 bases at J; junction bases unmatched: 3. Germline CDR1 is PRHDT and CDR2 is FYEKMQ (reference sequence). The CDR3 consists of 13 residues. The CDR3 nucleotides are TGTGCCAGCAGCTTACAGGGGGCAAGTGGCTACACCTTC. As protein: CASSLQGASGYTF. Full variable domain (outside the CDR3, taken from reference TRBV13 and TRBJ1-2): AAGVIQSPRHLIKEKRETATLKCYPIPRHDTVYWYQQGPGQDPQFLISFYEKMQSDKGSIPDRFSAQQFSDYHSELNMSSLELGDSALYFCASSLQGASGYTFGSGTRLTVV.

The V and J genes are TRBV5-6 and TRBJ2-1; TRBD1 matches 8 bases. Germline CDR1 and CDR2: SGHDT and YYEEEE. CDR3 length: 15 amino acids. V trimming: 2 bases; J trimming: 6 bases; junction bases outside the gene matches: 7. DNA for the CDR3: TGTGCCAGCAGCTTCCCGACAGGGGTTGGCAATGAGCAGTTCTTC. Protein sequence: CASSFPTGVGNEQFF.

In its sample, this clone was seen once. The V call is TRBV12-5, the J call TRBJ2-1, with D hard to call. Deletions cut 2 bases from V and 2 bases from J, with 16 bases between. The CDR3 is made up of 17 amino acids. The germline V gene has CDR1 LGHNT and CDR2 FRNRAP. CDR3 sequence reads: CASGLRSWQRAYNEQFF. In DNA, the CDR3 is TGTGCTAGTGGTTTGAGGTCGTGGCAGCGAGCCTACAATGAGCAGTTCTTC.

The chain is built from TRBV7-6 and TRBJ2-7, with 7 positions matching TRBD1. V was clipped by 5 bases and J by 0 bases; unmatched bases: 10. Germline CDR1 SGHVS, CDR2 FNYEAQ. CDR3 size: 16 residues. The CDR3 sequence: CASSLPQGPNSYEQYF. The CDR3 bases are TGTGCCAGCAGCCTCCCACAGGGGCCCAACTCCTACGAGCAGTACTTC.

This clone was picked up one time. This chain uses TRBV29-1 with TRBJ2-1; 9 bases are shared with TRBD2. With 5 bases clipped from V and 9 bases from J, the junction kept 8 bases outside the gene matches. CDR1 and CDR2 from the germline V gene are SQVTM and ANQGSEA. The CDR3 has 13 amino acids. The CDR3 DNA reads TGCAGCGTTTCGGCGGGGGGGCTAAGTGAGCAGTTCTTC. Its translation: CSVSAGGLSEQFF.

The V and J genes are TRBV13 and TRBJ2-5; D is uncertain. Germline V gives CDR1 PRHDT, CDR2 FYEKMQ (reference sequence). Trimming removed 5 bases from V and 0 bases from J, with 7 bases in between. This CDR3 has 13 amino acids. The chain's CDR3 is CASSLNYQETQYF. The CDR3 nucleotides are TGTGCCAGCAGCCTAAATTACCAAGAGACCCAGTACTTC.

This sequence joins TRBV10-3 and TRBJ1-5; D is unclear. This CDR3 contains 12 residues. Trimming took 3 bases from V and 4 from J, leaving 4 bases between them. Germline CDR1 reads ENHRY; CDR2 reads SYGVKD. The CDR3 bases are TGTGCCATCAGTGAAGCTAATCAGCCCCAGCATTTT. It encodes CAISEANQPQHF.

The chain is built from TRBV6-5 and TRBJ2-5, with a tentative D call TRBD1 (7 bases). This CDR3 comprises 15 residues. Per the germline V gene, CDR1 is MNHEY and CDR2 is SVGAGI. Trimming removed 6 bases at V and 2 bases at J, with 16 bases between. CDR3 DNA: TGTGCCAGCAGGGAGACAGGGAGGTCGCAAGAGACCCAGTACTTC. Its protein product is CASRETGRSQETQYF.

Here the CDR3 reads CAVRETGSKNIQYF. CDR3 in DNA: TGTGCCGTAAGGGAGACAGGGTCCAAAAACATTCAGTACTTC. This chain uses TRBV15 with TRBJ2-4; TRBD1 matches 7 bases. The CDR3 runs to 14 residues. The germline V gene has CDR1 LNHNV and CDR2 YYDKDF (reference sequence). Germline trimming cut 11 bases from V and 2 bases from J; bases unmatched to any gene: 9.

This rearrangement joins TRBV14 to TRBJ1-2; 8 bases align to TRBD1. The V gene end was trimmed by 2 bases and the J gene end by 4 bases; junction bases not matched to a gene: 9. CDR1 SGHDN and CDR2 FVKESK come from the germline V gene. This CDR3 spans 16 amino acids. The CDR3 DNA reads as TGTGCCAGCAGCCAACCTACCGGGACAGGCGCCTATGGCTACACCTTC. This translates into CASSQPTGTGAYGYTF.

About this clone itself: Other DNA sequences in the same sample also yield this CDR3. The chain has TRBV29-1 and TRBJ2-3, with a tentative D call TRBD2 (5 bases). This CDR3 is 12 amino acids long. Trimming shortened V by 4 bases and J by 1 base, and 6 bases separated the two germline ends. Germline V gene data show CDR1 as SQVTM and CDR2 as ANQGSEA. The CDR3 here is CSVGGGTDTQYF. The DNA for the CDR3 is TGCAGCGTTGGGGGAGGCACAGATACGCAGTATTTT.

V and J are TRBV12-3 or TRBV12-4 and TRBJ2-3, with 7 bases that match TRBD1. The V segment lost 5 bases and the J segment 5 bases; nucleotides outside the gene matches: 1. The CDR3 sequence is 12 residues long. CDR3 amino acids: CASSRGLDTQYF. The CDR3 region has the DNA TGTGCCAGCAGTAGGGGGCTAGATACGCAGTATTTT.

This rearrangement joins TRBV11-2 to TRBJ2-5; TRBD2 agrees at 13 bases. V was clipped by 6 bases and J by 5 bases; unmatched bases: 15. Per the germline V gene, CDR1 is SGHAT and CDR2 is FQNNGV. CDR3 length: 18 residues. The CDR3 coding sequence is TGTGCCAGCAGTCCGGGACTAGCGGGATCCTTGGATAGGGAGACCCAGTACTTC. As protein: CASSPGLAGSLDRETQYF.

The chain carries TRBV3-1 (or the pseudogene TRBV3-2) and TRBJ1-3; 12 bases match TRBD1. Trimming at V came to 4 bases and at J to 2 bases, leaving 3 bases not matched to a gene. This CDR3 contains 16 residues. CDR1 LGHDT and CDR2 YNNKEL come from the germline V gene (reference sequence). The CDR3 DNA follows: TGTGCCAGCAGCCTAGGGACAGGGGGCGCTGGAAACACCATATATTTT. As protein: CASSLGTGGAGNTIYF.

This clone was recorded once. The chain uses TRBV7-3 and TRBJ2-2; TRBD2 might be the D (6 bases). The CDR3 totals 15 residues. Per the germline V gene, CDR1 is SGHTA and CDR2 is FQGTGA. V lost 1 base, J lost 4 bases, and 10 bases lay in between. The CDR3 here is CASSLSLGGTGELFF. The CDR3 DNA is TGTGCCAGCAGCTTAAGTTTGGGAGGCACCGGGGAGCTGTTTTTT.

This clone was seen only a few times. This chain connects TRBV29-1 to TRBJ1-5; TRBD1 matches at 10 bases. The CDR3 loop spans 13 amino acids. V lost 6 bases to trimming and J lost 3 bases; unmatched junction nucleotides: 2. In germline, CDR1 is SQVTM, CDR2 ANQGSEA. The CDR3 here is CSVGQGVNQPQHF. CDR3 DNA: TGCAGCGTAGGACAGGGGGTCAATCAGCCCCAGCATTTT.

The chain carries TRBV5-6 and TRBJ2-1; weak D call: TRBD2 (6 bases). The germline gives CDR1 SGHDT, CDR2 YYEEEE. Trimming pared 4 bases from V and 10 bases from J, leaving 12 bases between. This CDR3 has 12 amino acids. In nucleotides, the CDR3 is TGTGCCAGCAGCCGGGAGACGTCAGAGCAGTTCTTC. Protein sequence: CASSRETSEQFF.